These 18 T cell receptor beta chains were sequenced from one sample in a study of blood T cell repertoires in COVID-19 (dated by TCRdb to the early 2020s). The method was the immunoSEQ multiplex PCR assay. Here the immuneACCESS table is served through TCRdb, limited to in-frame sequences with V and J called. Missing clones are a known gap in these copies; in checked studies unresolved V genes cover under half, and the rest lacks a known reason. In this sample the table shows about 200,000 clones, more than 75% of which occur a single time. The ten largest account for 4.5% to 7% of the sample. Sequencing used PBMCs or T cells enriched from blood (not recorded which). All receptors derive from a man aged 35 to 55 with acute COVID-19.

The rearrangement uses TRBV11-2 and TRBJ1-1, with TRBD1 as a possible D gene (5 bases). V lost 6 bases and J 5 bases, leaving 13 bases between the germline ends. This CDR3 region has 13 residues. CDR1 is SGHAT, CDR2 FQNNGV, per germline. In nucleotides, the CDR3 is TGTGCCAGCAGTACTATGGAGGGGACTGAAGCTTTCTTT. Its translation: CASSTMEGTEAFF.

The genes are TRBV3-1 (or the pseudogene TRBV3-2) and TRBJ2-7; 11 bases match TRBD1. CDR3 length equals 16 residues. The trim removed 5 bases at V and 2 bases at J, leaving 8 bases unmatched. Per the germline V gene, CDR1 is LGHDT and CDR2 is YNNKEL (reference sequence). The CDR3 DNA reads TGTGCCAGCAGCTTCTTACCGGGACAGGGGGCCTACGAGCAGTACTTC. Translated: CASSFLPGQGAYEQYF.

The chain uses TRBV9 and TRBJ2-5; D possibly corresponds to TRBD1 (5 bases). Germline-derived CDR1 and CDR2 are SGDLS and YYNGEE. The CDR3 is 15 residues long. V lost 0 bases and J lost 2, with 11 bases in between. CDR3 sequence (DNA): TGTGCCAGCAGCGTAGCTGGGGCAGGGCAAGAGACCCAGTACTTC. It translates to CASSVAGAGQETQYF.

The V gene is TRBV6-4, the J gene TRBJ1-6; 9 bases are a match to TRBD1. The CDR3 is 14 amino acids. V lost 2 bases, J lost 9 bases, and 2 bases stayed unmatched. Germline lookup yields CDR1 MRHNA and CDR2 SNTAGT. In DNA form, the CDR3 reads TGTGCCAGCAGTGACACGGACAGGGGTTCACCCCTCCACTTT. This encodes CASSDTDRGSPLHF.

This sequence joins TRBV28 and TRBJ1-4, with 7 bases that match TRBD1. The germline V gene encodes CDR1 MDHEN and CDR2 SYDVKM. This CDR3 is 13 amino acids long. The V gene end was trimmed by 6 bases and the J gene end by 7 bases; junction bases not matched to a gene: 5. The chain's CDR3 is CASSREGAEKLFF. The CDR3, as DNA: TGTGCCAGCAGCCGAGAGGGGGCTGAAAAACTGTTTTTT.

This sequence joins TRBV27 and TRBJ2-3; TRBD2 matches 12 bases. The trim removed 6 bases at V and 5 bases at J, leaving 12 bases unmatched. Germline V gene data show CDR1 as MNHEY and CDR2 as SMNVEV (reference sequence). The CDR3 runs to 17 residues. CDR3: CASSPTSGSLAGDTQYF. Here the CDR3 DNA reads TGTGCCAGCAGCCCGACTAGCGGGAGCCTGGCGGGAGATACGCAGTATTTT.

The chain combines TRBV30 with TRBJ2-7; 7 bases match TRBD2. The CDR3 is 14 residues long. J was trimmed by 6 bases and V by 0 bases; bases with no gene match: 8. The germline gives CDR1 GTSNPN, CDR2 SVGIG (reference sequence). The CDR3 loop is CAWSVELADCEQYF. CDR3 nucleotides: TGTGCCTGGAGTGTCGAGCTAGCGGACTGCGAGCAGTACTTC.

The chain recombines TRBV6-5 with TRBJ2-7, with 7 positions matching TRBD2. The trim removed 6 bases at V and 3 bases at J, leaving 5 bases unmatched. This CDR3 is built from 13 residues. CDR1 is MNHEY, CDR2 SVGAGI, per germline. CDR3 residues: CASSKAGLYEQYF. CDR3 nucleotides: TGTGCCAGCAGCAAAGCGGGACTCTACGAGCAGTACTTC.

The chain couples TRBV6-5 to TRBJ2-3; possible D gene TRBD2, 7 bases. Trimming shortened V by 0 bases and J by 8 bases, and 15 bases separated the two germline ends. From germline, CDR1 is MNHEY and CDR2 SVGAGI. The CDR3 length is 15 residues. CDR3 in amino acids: CASSYSREGGITQYF. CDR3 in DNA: TGTGCCAGCAGTTACTCGAGGGAGGGGGGGATTACGCAGTATTTT.

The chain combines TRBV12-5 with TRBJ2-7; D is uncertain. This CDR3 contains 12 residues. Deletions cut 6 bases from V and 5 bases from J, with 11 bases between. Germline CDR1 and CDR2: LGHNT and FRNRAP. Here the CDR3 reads CASGTQLDEQYF. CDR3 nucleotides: TGTGCTAGTGGGACTCAACTGGACGAGCAGTACTTC.

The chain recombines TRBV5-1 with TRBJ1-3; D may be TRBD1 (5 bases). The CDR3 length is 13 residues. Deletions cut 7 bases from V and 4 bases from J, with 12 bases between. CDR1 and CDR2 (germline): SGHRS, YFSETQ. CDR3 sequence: CASGPGEGNTIYF. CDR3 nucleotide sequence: TGCGCCAGCGGTCCGGGGGAAGGAAACACCATATATTTT.

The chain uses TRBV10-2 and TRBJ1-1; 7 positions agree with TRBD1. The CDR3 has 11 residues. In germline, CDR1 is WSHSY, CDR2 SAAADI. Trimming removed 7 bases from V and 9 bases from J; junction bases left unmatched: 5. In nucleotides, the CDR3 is TGCGCCAGCACCCCGGGACAGCAAGCTTTCTTT. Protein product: CASTPGQQAFF.

The CDR3 region is CASSSDHGGVGGYTF. CDR3 nucleotides: TGTGCCAGCAGCTCCGATCACGGGGGAGTAGGGGGCTACACCTTC. The chain couples TRBV11-1 to TRBJ1-2; a weak D match, TRBD1 (5 bases). Germline-derived CDR1 and CDR2 are SGHAT and FQDESV (reference sequence). V was trimmed by 4 bases and J by 8 bases, leaving 20 bases between them. The CDR3 covers 15 residues. Complete variable domain (other parts from reference TRBV11-1 and TRBJ1-2): EAEVAQSPRYKITEKSQAVAFWCDPISGHATLYWYRQILGQGPELLVQFQDESVVDDSQLPKDRFSAERLKGVDSTLKIQPAELGDSAMYLCASSSDHGGVGGYTFGSGTRLTVV.

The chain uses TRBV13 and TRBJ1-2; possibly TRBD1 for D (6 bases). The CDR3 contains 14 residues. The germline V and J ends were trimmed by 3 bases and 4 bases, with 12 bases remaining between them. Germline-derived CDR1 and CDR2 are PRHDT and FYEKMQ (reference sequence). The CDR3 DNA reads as TGTGCCAGCAGCTTTCGAGACAGGCTCTATGGCTACACCTTC. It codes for CASSFRDRLYGYTF.

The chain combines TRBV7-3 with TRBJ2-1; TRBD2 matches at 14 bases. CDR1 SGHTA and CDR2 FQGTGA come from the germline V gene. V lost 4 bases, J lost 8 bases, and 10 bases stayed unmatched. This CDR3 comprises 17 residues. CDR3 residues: CASSSLGLAGGGDEQFF. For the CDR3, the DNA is TGTGCCAGCAGCTCCCTCGGACTAGCGGGAGGTGGCGATGAGCAGTTCTTC.

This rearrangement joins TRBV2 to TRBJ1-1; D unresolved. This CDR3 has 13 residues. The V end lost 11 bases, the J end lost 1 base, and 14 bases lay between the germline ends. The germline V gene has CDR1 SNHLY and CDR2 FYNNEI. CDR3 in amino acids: CAGGKGQNTEAFF. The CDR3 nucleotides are TGTGCCGGAGGGAAAGGGCAGAACACTGAAGCTTTCTTT.

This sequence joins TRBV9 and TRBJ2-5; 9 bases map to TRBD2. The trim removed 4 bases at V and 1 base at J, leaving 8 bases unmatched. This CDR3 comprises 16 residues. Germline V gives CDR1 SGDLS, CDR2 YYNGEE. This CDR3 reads CASSSRASGVQETQYF. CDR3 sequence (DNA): TGTGCCAGCAGCTCCCGAGCTAGCGGGGTCCAAGAGACCCAGTACTTC.

CDR3 sequence reads: CASSLVGRVDTEAFF. The CDR3 region has the DNA TGTGCCAGCAGCTTAGTGGGCAGGGTGGACACTGAAGCTTTCTTT. This rearrangement joins TRBV7-6 to TRBJ1-1, with D tentatively TRBD1 (5 bases). Trimming took off 1 base at V and 3 bases at J, with 12 bases between the two ends. Germline-derived CDR1 and CDR2 are SGHVS and FNYEAQ. The CDR3 contains 15 residues.